This is a list of T cell receptor beta chains from one sample in a study of identical twins. TCRdb re-analysed the 5' RACE reads in MiXCR, keeping a single row per CDR3 protein. The repertoire holds 1.5 million to 2 million distinct CDR3 sequences, with about 30% as singletons. The specimen sequenced was cord blood. Receptors were obtained from a newborn girl in good health. Each CDR3 is given with its conserved first and last residue. The D gene is left open where the match is weak.

d_call: TRBD1; j_call: TRBJ2-1; v_call: TRBV5-1; cdr3_aa: CASSLGTGGMNEQFF
d_call: TRBD2; j_call: TRBJ2-3; v_call: TRBV19; cdr3_aa: CASSILAGAVEDTQYF
d_call: TRBD2; j_call: TRBJ2-7; v_call: TRBV20-1; cdr3_aa: CSAIPLAGTYEQYF
d_call: NA; j_call: TRBJ1-2; v_call: TRBV5-6; cdr3_aa: CASSSDRRANYGYTF
d_call: NA; j_call: TRBJ2-7; v_call: TRBV4-2; cdr3_aa: CASSQDWTDYEQYF
d_call: NA; j_call: TRBJ1-5; v_call: TRBV6-1; cdr3_aa: CASSEYGVLSNQPQHF
d_call: TRBD1; j_call: TRBJ2-7; v_call: TRBV7-7; cdr3_aa: CASSPGQDSLSYEQYF
d_call: NA; j_call: TRBJ1-1; v_call: TRBV25-1; cdr3_aa: CASREGKNTEAFF
d_call: TRBD2; j_call: TRBJ2-7; v_call: TRBV6-5; cdr3_aa: CASSSGTSGSYEQYF
d_call: TRBD1; j_call: TRBJ2-3; v_call: TRBV5-1; cdr3_aa: CASSFTRTGTTDTQYF
d_call: TRBD1; j_call: TRBJ1-1; v_call: TRBV6-1; cdr3_aa: CEVKQGANTEAFF
d_call: NA; j_call: TRBJ2-3; v_call: TRBV20-1; cdr3_aa: CSASGLVGRGDTQYF
d_call: NA; j_call: TRBJ2-7; v_call: TRBV20-1; cdr3_aa: CSARGGSHYEQYF
d_call: TRBD1; j_call: TRBJ1-2; v_call: TRBV2; cdr3_aa: CASSEAGQGLGYTF
d_call: TRBD1; j_call: TRBJ2-1; v_call: TRBV3-1; cdr3_aa: CASSHRQGGNEQFF
d_call: NA; j_call: TRBJ2-1; v_call: TRBV27; cdr3_aa: CASSEWAYNEQFF
d_call: NA; j_call: TRBJ2-5; v_call: TRBV24-1; cdr3_aa: CATSDLSQETQYF
d_call: TRBD1; j_call: TRBJ1-2; v_call: TRBV20-1; cdr3_aa: CSASPAGGRNYGYTF
d_call: TRBD2; j_call: TRBJ2-1; v_call: TRBV10-3; cdr3_aa: CAIAGGGNEQFF
d_call: NA; j_call: TRBJ2-7; v_call: TRBV20-1; cdr3_aa: CSALPLALTGNEQYF
d_call: TRBD1; j_call: TRBJ1-4; v_call: TRBV25-1; cdr3_aa: CASSGTGYEKLFF
d_call: TRBD2; j_call: TRBJ2-1; v_call: TRBV10-2; cdr3_aa: CASSVGAGGNNEQFF
d_call: NA; j_call: TRBJ1-1; v_call: TRBV3-1; cdr3_aa: CASSATGTTEAFF
d_call: NA; j_call: TRBJ2-6; v_call: TRBV27; cdr3_aa: CASSLRRTGSYSGANVLTF